A single sample gave rise to the 9 T cell receptor beta chains below, sequenced in a study of T cells in Graves' hyperthyroidism and ophthalmopathy. RNA transcripts served as the template for amplifying TCR beta CDR3 regions. The HTBI primer set drove a first-round RT-PCR of the TCR CDR3. TCRdb called the multiplex PCR reads again in MiXCR, with one record for every CDR3 protein. The sample carries a few hundred thousand distinct CDR3 sequences, approximately 14% recorded once. The sample comprised blood. Source of these receptors: a woman in her thirties or forties with Graves' ophthalmopathy.

The table lists this clonotype with a few counts. The chain is built from TRBV18 and TRBJ2-7, with 8 bases identical to TRBD1. V shed 4 bases, J shed 3 bases, and the junction held 11 bases outside the gene matches. This CDR3 spans 16 amino acids. Germline CDR1 and CDR2: KGHSH and LQKENI. Written as DNA, the CDR3 is TGTGCCAGCTCACTCCCGGACAGGGTCGATGTCTACGAGCAGTACTTC. It is translated as CASSLPDRVDVYEQYF.

The chain couples TRBV6-2 or TRBV6-3 to TRBJ1-4; D not certain. CDR1 is MNHEY and CDR2 is SVGEGT in the germline V gene. Deletions cut 0 bases from V and 8 bases from J, with 7 bases between. This CDR3 contains 13 residues. The CDR3 reads CASSYSRLEKLFF. The CDR3 DNA reads as TGTGCCAGCAGTTACTCGCGTCTCGAAAAACTGTTTTTT.

This clonotype occurred many times. The chain employs TRBV28 and TRBJ2-1; D call uncertain. The germline V gene has CDR1 MDHEN and CDR2 SYDVKM. The CDR3 consists of 13 residues. Trimming left V 7 bases short and J 10 bases short, with 17 bases between. The CDR3 bases are TGTGCCAGCACCCCCCATGGGCGGACGGAGCAGTTCTTC. This sequence encodes CASTPHGRTEQFF.

The genes are TRBV11-2 and TRBJ2-7, with TRBD1 as a possible D gene (6 bases). The CDR3 consists of 16 residues. Trimming took 0 bases from V and 7 from J, leaving 19 bases between them. Germline V gene sequence: CDR1 SGHAT, CDR2 FQNNGV. The DNA for the CDR3 is TGTGCCAGCAGCTTAGAAGTCACCAGGGGTTATGAGGAGCAGTACTTC. Translating it yields CASSLEVTRGYEEQYF.

In DNA, the CDR3 is TGTGCCAGCAGTCCAGTTGCCGGACACCACTCCTACGAGCAGTACTTC. It codes for CASSPVAGHHSYEQYF. The chain couples TRBV6-2 or TRBV6-3 to TRBJ2-7; D is possibly TRBD1 (5 bases). Per the germline V gene, CDR1 is MNHEY and CDR2 is SVGEGT. Trimming shortened V by 5 bases and J by 0 bases, and 17 bases separated the two germline ends. The CDR3 runs to 16 residues.

Notes on this clonotype: A much larger clone lies a single base off, so this may be a read error. This chain uses TRBV20-1 with TRBJ1-5, with D unresolved. The germline V gene encodes CDR1 DFQATT and CDR2 SNEGSKA (reference sequence). This CDR3 spans 13 amino acids. In DNA form, the CDR3 reads TGCAGTGTTAGAGGAGGAGCCACCGGGCCCCAGCATTTT. It specifies CSVRGGATGPQHF.

The rearrangement joins TRBV6-4 to TRBJ1-1, with a possible D match to TRBD1 (6 bases). Trimming left V 7 bases short and J 4 bases short, with 13 bases between. Looked up from germline, CDR1 is MRHNA and CDR2 is SNTAGT. This CDR3 has 13 residues. The CDR3 protein is CASIRGGATEAFF. CDR3 sequence (DNA): TGTGCCAGCATCCGAGGGGGGGCCACTGAAGCTTTCTTT.

This clonotype has at least ten counts. The CDR3 loop reads CATSRDPTDTQYF. CDR3 bases: TGTGCCACCAGCAGAGACCCCACAGATACGCAGTATTTT. This chain uses TRBV15 with TRBJ2-3; no definite D call. Between the trimmed V and J ends, which lost 0 bases and 2 bases, there was a span of 3 bases. The CDR3 length is 13 residues. Germline CDR1 LNHNV, CDR2 YYDKDF (reference sequence).

The V gene is TRBV11-2, the J gene TRBJ1-5; D may be TRBD1 (5 bases). This CDR3 is built from 16 residues. Germline CDR1 and CDR2: SGHAT and FQNNGV. V gave up 2 bases and J gave up 0 bases, with 11 bases separating them. CDR3 sequence: CASSLRQGDSNQPQHF. For the CDR3, the DNA is TGTGCCAGCAGCTTAAGGCAGGGTGATAGCAATCAGCCCCAGCATTTT.